A selection of T cell receptor beta chains follows, all from one sample in a study of T cells in Graves' hyperthyroidism and ophthalmopathy. TCRdb reprocessed the multiplex PCR reads via MiXCR and lists one record per CDR3 protein. In the table there are about 680,000 distinct CDR3 sequences, over 35% of which are singletons. Source material: blood. The receptors were gathered from a middle-aged woman with Graves' hyperthyroidism. CDR3s include the opening cysteine and the closing phenylalanine or tryptophan. The order of the fields is D gene, J gene, V gene, clone size, CDR3 DNA, CDR3 protein. The D gene is left open where the match is weak. Clone size is shown for a subset of rows, as once, few, many or a class of expanded clone.

TRBD2 TRBJ2-5 TRBV28 few TGTGCCAGCAGTCCCCGATACGGACTAGCGGGAGGAATACAAGAGACCCAGTACTTC CASSPRYGLAGGIQETQYF
- TRBJ1-4 TRBV25-1 - TGTGCCAGCTCACCACCGGCGGGGCAGGGAGATGAAAAACTGTTTTTT CASSPPAGQGDEKLFF
- TRBJ2-3 TRBV20-1 few TGCAGTGCACCAAGGCGGCGGGGCACAGATACGCAGTATTTT CSAPRRRGTDTQYF
TRBD1 TRBJ1-5 TRBV5-1 - TGCGCCAGCAGCTTGGGGGACAGGGAGTTCTCCAATCAGCCCCAGCATTTT CASSLGDREFSNQPQHF
- TRBJ1-6 TRBV20-1 - TGCAGTGCTAGACCCGGTCAAACCTCCTATAATTCACCCCTCCACTTT CSARPGQTSYNSPLHF
- TRBJ2-7 TRBV11-1 - TGTGCCAGCAGCCAAGCAGGGGCGTTCGCCTACGAGCAGTACTTC CASSQAGAFAYEQYF
- TRBJ1-2 TRBV20-1 many TGCAGTGCTCCCGAAGGGCCTAACTATGGCTACACCTTC CSAPEGPNYGYTF
- TRBJ2-7 TRBV20-1 - TGCAGTGCTACCGGGAGCTACGGGCAGTACTTC CSATGSYGQYF
- TRBJ2-5 TRBV28 - TGTGCCAGCAGCCCTCTTTGGGGGCGAGAGACCCAGTACTTC CASSPLWGRETQYF
- TRBJ1-4 TRBV7-6 many TGTGCCAGCAGCTTAGTAGGCAGGGCTAATGAAAAACTGTTTTTT CASSLVGRANEKLFF
- TRBJ1-3 TRBV4-3 many TGCGCCAGCAGCCAAGAAGGAAACACCATATATTTT CASSQEGNTIYF
- TRBJ1-4 TRBV7-9 - TGTGCCAGCAGCGTTACACCAACTAATGAAAAACTGTTTTTT CASSVTPTNEKLFF
- TRBJ2-7 TRBV5-1 many TGCGCCAGCAGCCCCGAGGGGAGCTACGAGCAGTACTTC CASSPEGSYEQYF
TRBD2 TRBJ2-7 TRBV24-1 many TGTGCCACCAGTAGCGGGGTCTCCTACGAGCAGTACTTC CATSSGVSYEQYF
- TRBJ2-7 TRBV6-5 - TGTGCCAGCAGTTACGGCGGGGCCGGGGAATCCTACGAGCAGTACTTC CASSYGGAGESYEQYF